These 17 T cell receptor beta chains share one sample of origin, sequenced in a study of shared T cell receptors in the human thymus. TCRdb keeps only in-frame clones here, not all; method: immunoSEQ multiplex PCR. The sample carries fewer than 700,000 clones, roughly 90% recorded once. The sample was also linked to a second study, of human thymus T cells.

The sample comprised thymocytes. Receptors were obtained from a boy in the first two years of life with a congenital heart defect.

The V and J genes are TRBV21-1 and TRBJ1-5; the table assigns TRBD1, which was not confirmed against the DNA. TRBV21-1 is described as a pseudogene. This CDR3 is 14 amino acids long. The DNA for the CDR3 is TGTGCCAGCAGCAAAGGGGGACAGAATCAGCCCCAGCATTTT. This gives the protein CASSKGGQNQPQHF.

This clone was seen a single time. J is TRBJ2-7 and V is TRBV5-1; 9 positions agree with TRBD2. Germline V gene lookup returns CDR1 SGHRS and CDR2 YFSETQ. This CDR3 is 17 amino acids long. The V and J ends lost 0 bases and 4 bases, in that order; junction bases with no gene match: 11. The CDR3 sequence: CASSLDKPGLARYEQYF. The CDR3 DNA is TGCGCCAGCAGCTTGGATAAACCGGGACTAGCTCGGTACGAGCAGTACTTC.

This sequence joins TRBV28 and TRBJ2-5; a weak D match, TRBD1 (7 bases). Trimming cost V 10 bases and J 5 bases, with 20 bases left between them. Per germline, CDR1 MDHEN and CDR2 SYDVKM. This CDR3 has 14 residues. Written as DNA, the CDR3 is TGTGCCACCTCGCCCGGGGCAGGGGGGGAGACCCAGTACTTC. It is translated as CATSPGAGGETQYF.

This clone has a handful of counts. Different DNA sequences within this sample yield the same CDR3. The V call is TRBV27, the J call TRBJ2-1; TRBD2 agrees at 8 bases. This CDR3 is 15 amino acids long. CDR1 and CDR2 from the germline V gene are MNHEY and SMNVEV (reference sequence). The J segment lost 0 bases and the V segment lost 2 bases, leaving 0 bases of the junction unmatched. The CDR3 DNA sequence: TGTGCCAGCAGTTTAAGCGGGAGCTCCTACAATGAGCAGTTCTTC. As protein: CASSLSGSSYNEQFF.

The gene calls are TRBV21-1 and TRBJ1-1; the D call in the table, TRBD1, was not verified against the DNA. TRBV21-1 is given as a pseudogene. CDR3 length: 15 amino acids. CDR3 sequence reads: CASSKAGQVNTEAFF. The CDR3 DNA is TGTGCCAGCAGCAAAGCGGGACAGGTGAACACTGAAGCTTTCTTT.

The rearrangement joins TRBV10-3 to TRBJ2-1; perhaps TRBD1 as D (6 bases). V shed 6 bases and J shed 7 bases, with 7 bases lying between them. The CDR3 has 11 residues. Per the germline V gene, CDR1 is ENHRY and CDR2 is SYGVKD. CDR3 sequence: CAIRQGNEQFF. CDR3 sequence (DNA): TGTGCCATCAGACAGGGAAATGAGCAGTTCTTC.

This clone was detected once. The CDR3 nucleotides read TGTGCCAGTAGTATAGAGGGGGGGGACTCACGGCATGAGCAGTTCTTC. Residues: CASSIEGGDSRHEQFF. The chain uses TRBV19 and TRBJ2-1, with 7 bases identical to TRBD2. V was clipped by 0 bases and J by 8 bases; unmatched bases: 10. The CDR3 covers 16 residues. Germline V CDR1 and CDR2: LNHDA, SQIVND (reference sequence).

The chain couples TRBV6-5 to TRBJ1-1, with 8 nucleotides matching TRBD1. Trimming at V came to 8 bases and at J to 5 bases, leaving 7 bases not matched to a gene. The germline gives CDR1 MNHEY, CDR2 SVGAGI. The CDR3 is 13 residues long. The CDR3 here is CASRQGWGTEAFF. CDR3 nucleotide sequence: TGTGCCAGCCGACAGGGGTGGGGGACTGAAGCTTTCTTT.

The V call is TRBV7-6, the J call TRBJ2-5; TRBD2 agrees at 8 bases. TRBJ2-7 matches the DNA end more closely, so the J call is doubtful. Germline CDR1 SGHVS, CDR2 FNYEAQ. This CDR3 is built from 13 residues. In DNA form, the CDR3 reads TGTGCCAGCAGCCCACTAGCGGACTACGAGCAGTACTTC. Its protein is CASSPLADYEQYF.

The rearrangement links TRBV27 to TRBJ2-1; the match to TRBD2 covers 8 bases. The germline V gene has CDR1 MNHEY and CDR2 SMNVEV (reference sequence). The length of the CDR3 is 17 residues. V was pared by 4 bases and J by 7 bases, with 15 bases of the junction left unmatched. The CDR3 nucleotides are TGTGCCAGCAGTTGGGGGGCGGGAGGCCATTTAGAGAATGAGCAGTTCTTC. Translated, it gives CASSWGAGGHLENEQFF.

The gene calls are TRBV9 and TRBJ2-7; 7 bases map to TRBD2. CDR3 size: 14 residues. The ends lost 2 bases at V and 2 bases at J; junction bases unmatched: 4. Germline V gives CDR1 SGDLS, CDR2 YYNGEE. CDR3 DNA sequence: TGTGCCAGCAGCGTTAGTGGGAGGGCCTACGAGCAGTACTTC. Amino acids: CASSVSGRAYEQYF.

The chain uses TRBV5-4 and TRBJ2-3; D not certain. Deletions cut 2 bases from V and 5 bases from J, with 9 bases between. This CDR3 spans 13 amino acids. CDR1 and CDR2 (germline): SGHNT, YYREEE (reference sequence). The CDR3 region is CASSFGNGDTQYF. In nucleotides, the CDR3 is TGTGCCAGCAGCTTCGGTAATGGAGATACGCAGTATTTT.

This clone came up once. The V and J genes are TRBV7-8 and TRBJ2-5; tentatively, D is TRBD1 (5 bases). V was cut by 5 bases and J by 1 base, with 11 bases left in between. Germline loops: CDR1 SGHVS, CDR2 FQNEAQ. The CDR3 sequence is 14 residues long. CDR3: CASSPGALQETQYF. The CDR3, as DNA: TGTGCCAGCAGCCCTGGGGCTCTCCAAGAGACCCAGTACTTC.

This chain's CDR3 is CSVSGTSGSSYNEQFF. CDR3 nucleotides: TGCAGCGTATCCGGGACTAGCGGTAGCTCCTACAATGAGCAGTTCTTC. The V gene is TRBV29-1, the J gene TRBJ2-1; 11 bases line up with TRBD2. In germline, CDR1 is SQVTM, CDR2 ANQGSEA. V lost 6 bases to trimming and J lost 0 bases; unmatched junction nucleotides: 7. The CDR3 is 16 amino acids.

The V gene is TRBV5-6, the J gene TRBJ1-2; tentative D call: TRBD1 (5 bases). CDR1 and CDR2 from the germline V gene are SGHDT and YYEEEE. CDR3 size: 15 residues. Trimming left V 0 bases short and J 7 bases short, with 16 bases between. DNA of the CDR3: TGTGCCAGCAGCTTGGGCAGGGCCAGTTTTCGTGGCTACACCTTC. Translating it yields CASSLGRASFRGYTF.

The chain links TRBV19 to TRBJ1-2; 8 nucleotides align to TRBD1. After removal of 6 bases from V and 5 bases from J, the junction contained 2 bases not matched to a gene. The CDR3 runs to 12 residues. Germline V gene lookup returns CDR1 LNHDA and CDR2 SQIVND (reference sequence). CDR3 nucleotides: TGTGCCAGTAGGGGGGACAGGTATGGCTACACCTTC. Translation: CASRGDRYGYTF. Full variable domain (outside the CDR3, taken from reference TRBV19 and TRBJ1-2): DGGITQSPKYLFRKEGQNVTLSCEQNLNHDAMYWYRQDPGQGLRLIYYSQIVNDFQKGDIAEGYSVSREKKESFPLTVTSAQKNPTAFYLCASRGDRYGYTFGSGTRLTVV.

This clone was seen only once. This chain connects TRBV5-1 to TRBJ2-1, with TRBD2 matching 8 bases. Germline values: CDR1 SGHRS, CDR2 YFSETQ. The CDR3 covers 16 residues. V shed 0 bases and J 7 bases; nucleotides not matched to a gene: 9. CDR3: CASSLDAGGEYNEQFF. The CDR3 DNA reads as TGCGCCAGCAGCTTGGATGCGGGAGGCGAGTATAATGAGCAGTTCTTC.